These 8 T cell receptor beta chains share one sample of origin, sequenced in a study of blood T cell repertoires in COVID-19. Measured with immunoSEQ multiplex PCR; TCRdb has only the in-frame clones, and not every one. Counted here are about 39,000 clones, roughly 80% occurring once; the ten biggest clones make up more than 8%. Input material: peripheral blood. The receptors come from a man aged 60 to 69 in a cohort sampled during active COVID-19.

There are a few counts of this clone. The rearrangement joins TRBV30 to TRBJ2-7; TRBD2 is a possible D gene (7 bases). V was cut by 3 bases and J by 4 bases, with 13 bases left in between. Germline CDR1 and CDR2: GTSNPN and SVGIG (reference sequence). The CDR3 contains 13 residues. The chain's CDR3 is CAWRRGPGYEQYF. The CDR3 region has the DNA TGTGCCTGGAGGCGGGGGCCGGGATACGAGCAGTACTTC. Full variable domain (rest looked up from reference TRBV30 and TRBJ2-7): SQTIHQWPATLVQPVGSPLSLECTVEGTSNPNLYWYRQAAGRGLQLLFYSVGIGQISSEVPQNLSASRPQDRQFILSSKKLLLSDSGFYLCAWRRGPGYEQYFGPGTRLTVT.

There are a few counts of this clone. The rearrangement links TRBV7-2 to TRBJ1-1, with a weak D call TRBD1 (5 bases). The CDR3 consists of 17 residues. The germline V gene has CDR1 SGHTA and CDR2 FQGNSA. V shed 5 bases and J shed 1 base, with 20 bases lying between them. The CDR3 loop is CASSPGFANGANTEAFF. CDR3 nucleotides: TGTGCCAGCAGCCCCGGATTCGCAAATGGGGCGAACACTGAAGCTTTCTTT.

The chain is built from TRBV5-6 and TRBJ1-2; TRBD1 might be the D (5 bases). The CDR3 extends over 17 amino acids. Trimming took off 2 bases at V and 1 base at J, with 18 bases between the two ends. CDR1 and CDR2 (germline): SGHDT, YYEEEE. In nucleotides, the CDR3 is TGTGCCAGCAGCTTCTTGGGGCTGACACCGGGTAACTATGGCTACACCTTC. Translated, it gives CASSFLGLTPGNYGYTF.

The genes are TRBV27 and TRBJ2-5, with 11 bases that match TRBD2. Germline assignment: CDR1 MNHEY and CDR2 SMNVEV (reference sequence). CDR3 length equals 18 residues. Trimming took 6 bases from V and 2 from J; bases not matched to a gene: 14. The CDR3 sequence is CASSLGTSGRGKQETQYF. The CDR3 DNA reads as TGTGCCAGCAGCCTAGGGACTAGCGGAAGAGGAAAACAAGAGACCCAGTACTTC.

The rearrangement uses TRBV15 and TRBJ1-4; 7 bases are shared with TRBD1. The CDR3 is 15 residues long. The V gene end was trimmed by 2 bases and the J gene end by 3 bases; junction bases not matched to a gene: 3. Germline CDR1 reads LNHNV; CDR2 reads YYDKDF (reference sequence). The CDR3 nucleotides are TGTGCCACCAGCAGATCGACAGGGTCTAATGAAAAACTGTTTTTT. Its protein product is CATSRSTGSNEKLFF.

The chain uses TRBV12-3 or TRBV12-4 and TRBJ2-5; weak D call: TRBD1 (6 bases). This CDR3 is built from 13 residues. V lost 3 bases and J lost 5, with 10 bases in between. The CDR3 DNA sequence: TGTGCCAGCAGTTTCCTCCAGGGGGAGACCCAGTACTTC. Translation: CASSFLQGETQYF.

V is TRBV18 and J is TRBJ2-1; 7 nucleotides align to TRBD2. The CDR3 runs 16 residues. Germline V gene lookup returns CDR1 KGHSH and CDR2 LQKENI. J lost 3 bases, V lost 0 bases, and 5 bases had no gene match. The CDR3 reads CASSPPAGAYYNEQFF. As DNA, the CDR3 is TGTGCCAGCTCACCACCGGCGGGAGCGTACTACAATGAGCAGTTCTTC. The whole variable domain, remainder taken from reference TRBV18 and TRBJ2-1, is NAGVMQNPRHLVRRRGQEARLRCSPMKGHSHVYWYRQLPEEGLKFMVYLQKENIIDESGMPKERFSAEFPKEGPSILRIQQVVRGDSAAYFCASSPPAGAYYNEQFFGPGTRLTVL.

The chain uses TRBV5-1 and TRBJ2-2, with 12 positions matching TRBD2. This CDR3 contains 17 residues. With V trimmed by 2 bases and J by 5 bases, 7 bases remained unmatched. Per the germline V gene, CDR1 is SGHRS and CDR2 is YFSETQ. CDR3 DNA sequence: TGCGCCAGCAGCTTTCAGGGACTAGCGGGTCAGACCGGGGAGCTGTTTTTT. Its protein is CASSFQGLAGQTGELFF.